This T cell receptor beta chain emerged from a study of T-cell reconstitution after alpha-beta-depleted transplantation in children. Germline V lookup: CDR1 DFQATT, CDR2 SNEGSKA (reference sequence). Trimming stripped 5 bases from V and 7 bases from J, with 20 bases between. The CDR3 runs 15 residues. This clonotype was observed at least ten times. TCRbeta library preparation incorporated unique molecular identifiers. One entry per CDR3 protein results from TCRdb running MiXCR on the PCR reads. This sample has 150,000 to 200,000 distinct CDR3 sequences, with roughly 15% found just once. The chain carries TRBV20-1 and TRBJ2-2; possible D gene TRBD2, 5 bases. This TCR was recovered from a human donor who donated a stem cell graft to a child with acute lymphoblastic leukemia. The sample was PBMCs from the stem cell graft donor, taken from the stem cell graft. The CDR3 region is CSAEPWTGLVGELFF. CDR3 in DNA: TGCAGTGCTGAGCCCTGGACTGGGCTCGTCGGGGAGCTGTTTTTT.